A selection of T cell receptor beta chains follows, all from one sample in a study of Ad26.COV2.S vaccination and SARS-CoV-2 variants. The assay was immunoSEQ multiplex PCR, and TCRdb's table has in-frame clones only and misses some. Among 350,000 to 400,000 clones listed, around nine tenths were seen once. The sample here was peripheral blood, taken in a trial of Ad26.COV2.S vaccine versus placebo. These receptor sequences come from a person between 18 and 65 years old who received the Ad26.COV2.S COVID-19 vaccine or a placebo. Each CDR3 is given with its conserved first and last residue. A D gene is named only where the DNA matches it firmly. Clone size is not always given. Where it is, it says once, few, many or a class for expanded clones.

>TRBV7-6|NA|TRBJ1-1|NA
TGTGCCAGCAGCTTAGCCGGGAACACTGAAGCTTTCTTT
CASSLAGNTEAFF
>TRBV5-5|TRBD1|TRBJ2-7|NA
TGTGCCAGCAGCTTGTCCCGGACAGGGAGCTACGAGCAGTACTTC
CASSLSRTGSYEQYF
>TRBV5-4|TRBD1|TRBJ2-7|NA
TGTGCCAGCAGCGGACTTGCGGGACAGGGGGCCTACGAGCAGTACTTC
CASSGLAGQGAYEQYF
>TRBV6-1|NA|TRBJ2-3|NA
TGTGCCAGCAGTGAAGTGGCAACTTCACACCCTACGCAGTATTTT
CASSEVATSHPTQYF
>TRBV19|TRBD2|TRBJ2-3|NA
TGTGCCAGTAGTATCTCAGGGACTAGCGGGGGGTTAGATACGCAGTATTTT
CASSISGTSGGLDTQYF
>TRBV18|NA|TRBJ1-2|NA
TGTGCCAGCTCACCAATGATGGGGGAAGGTGGCTACACCTTC
CASSPMMGEGGYTF
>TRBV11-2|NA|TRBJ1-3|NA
TGTGCCAGCAGCTTAATCGGAGTATCATCTGGAAACACCATATATTTT
CASSLIGVSSGNTIYF
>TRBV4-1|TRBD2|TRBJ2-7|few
TGCGCCAGCAGCCAAGTAGCGGGGGCCCCCTACGAGCAGTACTTC
CASSQVAGAPYEQYF
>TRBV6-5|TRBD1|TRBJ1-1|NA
TGTGCCAGCGGATTGACAGGGGCGAACACTGAAGCTTTCTTT
CASGLTGANTEAFF
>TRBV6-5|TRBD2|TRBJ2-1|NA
TGTGCCAGCAGTTACAATCCCGGGGGGGCCAATGAGCAGTTCTTC
CASSYNPGGANEQFF
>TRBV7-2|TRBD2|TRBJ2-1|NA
TGTGCCAGCAGCCCGGACGGGGGGGTCTACAATGAGCAGTTCTTC
CASSPDGGVYNEQFF
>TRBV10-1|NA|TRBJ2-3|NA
TGCGCCAGCAGTGATCTACAGGGTTCAGATACGCAGTATTTT
CASSDLQGSDTQYF
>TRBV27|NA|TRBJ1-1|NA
TGTGCCAGCAGTACCTACAGGGAGGGGGTTTGGACGAACACTGAAGCTTTCTTT
CASSTYREGVWTNTEAFF
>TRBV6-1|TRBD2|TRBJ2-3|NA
TGTGCCAGCAGTGAATACCTAGCGGGGGGGACAGATACGCAGTATTTT
CASSEYLAGGTDTQYF
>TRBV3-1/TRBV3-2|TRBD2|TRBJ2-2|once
TGTGCCAGCAGCCAAGGGTTGCGGGGGGGAAACACCGGGGAGCTGTTTTTT
CASSQGLRGGNTGELFF
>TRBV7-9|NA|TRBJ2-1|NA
TGTGCCAGCCGATTAGAGGTGGGCGGTGAGCAGTTCTTC
CASRLEVGGEQFF
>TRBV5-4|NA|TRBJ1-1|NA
TGTGCCAGCAGTTCCACGTCACGGGCTTTCTTT
CASSSTSRAFF
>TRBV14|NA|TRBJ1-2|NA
TGTGCCAGCAGCCAAGTGGTGAAACCTTTGGGGTACACCTTC
CASSQVVKPLGYTF
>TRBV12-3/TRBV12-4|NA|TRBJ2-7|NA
TGTGCCAGCAGTCCCCGGGACCACTACGAGCAGTACTTC
CASSPRDHYEQYF
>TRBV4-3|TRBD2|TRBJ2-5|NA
TGCGCCAGCAGCCAAGATTACTGGCGGGGGGACCAAGAGACCCAGTACTTC
CASSQDYWRGDQETQYF
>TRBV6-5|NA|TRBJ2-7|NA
TGTGCCAGTTTAAGATACGGGACGGGATTCTACGAGCAGTACTTC
CASLRYGTGFYEQYF
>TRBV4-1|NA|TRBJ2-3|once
TGCGCCAGCAGCCAAGCATACAGCGGTGTCGCAGATACGCAGTATTTT
CASSQAYSGVADTQYF
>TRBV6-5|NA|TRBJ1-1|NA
TGTGCCAGCAGAAGACAGGCTGAAGCTTTCTTT
CASRRQAEAFF
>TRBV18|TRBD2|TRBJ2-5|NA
TGTGCCAGCTCACAGACTAGCGGGACGTACCAAGAGACCCAGTACTTC
CASSQTSGTYQETQYF
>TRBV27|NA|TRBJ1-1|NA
TGTGCCAGCAGTTTCTCGGGACAGAACACTGAAGCTTTCTTT
CASSFSGQNTEAFF
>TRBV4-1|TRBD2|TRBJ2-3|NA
TGCGCCAGCAGCCAAGTACTTAGCGGGGGGACTTCGGGCACAGATACGCAGTATTTT
CASSQVLSGGTSGTDTQYF
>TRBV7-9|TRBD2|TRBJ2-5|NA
TGTGCCAGCAGCTTACGGCCTCTAGCGGGGGGTAAAAAAGAGACCCAGTACTTC
CASSLRPLAGGKKETQYF
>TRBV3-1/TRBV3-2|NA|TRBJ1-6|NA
TGTGCCAGCAGCTTCCACAGGGAACATTCACCCCTCCACTTT
CASSFHREHSPLHF
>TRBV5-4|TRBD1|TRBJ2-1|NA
TGTGCCAGCAGCCCATGGACAGGGGCATCCAATGAGCAGTTCTTC
CASSPWTGASNEQFF
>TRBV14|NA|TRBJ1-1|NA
TGTGCCAGCAGCCATTCCGGGACTGGAGGTGCGGCTTTCTTT
CASSHSGTGGAAFF
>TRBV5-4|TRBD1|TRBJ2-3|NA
TGTGCCAGCAGCCTACAGGGGGCCTACCCCACAGATACGCAGTATTTT
CASSLQGAYPTDTQYF
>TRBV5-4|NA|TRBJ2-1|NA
TGTGCCAGCAGCTTGGGGGGGCCAACAGGGAACAATGAGCAGTTCTTC
CASSLGGPTGNNEQFF
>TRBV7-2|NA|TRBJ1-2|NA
TGTGCCAGCAGCTTAACAACAGGAGACTATGGCTACACCTTC
CASSLTTGDYGYTF
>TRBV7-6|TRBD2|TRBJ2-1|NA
TGTGCCAGCAGCCTAACGCTGGCGGGGGGTCCCTACAATGAGCAGTTCTTC
CASSLTLAGGPYNEQFF
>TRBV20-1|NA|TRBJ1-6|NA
TGCAGTGCTAGTTCCGCATTATTCTCGTATAATTCACCCCTCCACTTT
CSASSALFSYNSPLHF
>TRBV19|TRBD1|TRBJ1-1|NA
TGTGCCAGTAGGGGACAGGGGGCGACGGGTACTGAAGCTTTCTTT
CASRGQGATGTEAFF